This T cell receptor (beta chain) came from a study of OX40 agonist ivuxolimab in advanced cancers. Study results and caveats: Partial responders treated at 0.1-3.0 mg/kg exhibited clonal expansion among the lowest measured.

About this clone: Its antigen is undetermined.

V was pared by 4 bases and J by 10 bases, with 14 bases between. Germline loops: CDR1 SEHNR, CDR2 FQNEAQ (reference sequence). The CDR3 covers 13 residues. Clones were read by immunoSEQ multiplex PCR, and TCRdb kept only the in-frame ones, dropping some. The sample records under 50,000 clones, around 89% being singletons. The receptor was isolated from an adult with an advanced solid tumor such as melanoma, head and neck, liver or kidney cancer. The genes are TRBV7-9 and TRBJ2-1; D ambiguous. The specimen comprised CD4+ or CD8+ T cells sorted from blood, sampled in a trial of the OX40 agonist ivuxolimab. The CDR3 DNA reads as TGTGCCAGCAGCTCCACAGTTTTTGGGGAGCAGTTCTTC. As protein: CASSSTVFGEQFF.